This T cell receptor (beta chain) was captured by sequencing in a study of neoadjuvant anti-PD-1 for oral cavity cancer. Overall study context: Most patients had three to four biweekly doses of 3 mg/kg nivolumab before resection.

Trimming took 0 bases from V and 4 from J, leaving 12 bases between them. Looked up from germline, CDR1 is LNHNV and CDR2 is YYDKDF (reference sequence). CDR3 length: 15 amino acids. Sample time point: after neoadjuvant nivolumab, at surgical resection. Some clones are missing from TCRdb's copy, which holds only in-frame ones; the method was immunoSEQ multiplex PCR. The top ten clones hold almost 3.5% of a sample with some 29,000 clones, more than 65% of them seen once. Study results and limitations: After neoadjuvant nivolumab, PBMC T cell clonality was significantly higher in non-responders than responders. Only three patients per response group were TCR-analyzed; validation needed.

To note about this clone: What it binds is not known.

Material: PBMCs, obtained after nivolumab (anti-PD-1) treatment. The chain couples TRBV15 to TRBJ1-2; D unclear. The TCR was taken from a person aged 40 to 85 with oral cavity squamous cell carcinoma. The CDR3 DNA reads TGTGCCACCAGCAGAGATTATTCAGAAGTCTATGGCTACACCTTC. It codes for CATSRDYSEVYGYTF.